This TCR beta chain was recorded in a study of shared clonotypes between healthy human individuals. J gave up 2 bases and V 6 bases, and 4 bases lay outside the gene matches. In germline, CDR1 is LGHNT, CDR2 FRNRAP. The CDR3 contains 14 residues. Whole-study findings and limits: Even with large depth, rarefaction showed that sorted-subset sequencing was incomplete.

The assay was immunoSEQ multiplex PCR, and TCRdb's table has in-frame clones only and misses some. Of millions of clones in the sample, approximately 94% were seen once. A remark on this clone: No antigen is known for it. Other DNA sequences in the same sample also yield this CDR3.

The sequencing input was naive CD4+ T cells sorted from blood. The subset: CD45RA+ positively selected. This receptor was obtained from a man younger than 35 in good health. This chain links TRBV12-5 with TRBJ2-1; 7 nucleotides match TRBD2. The CDR3 region is CASGTGTTYNEQFF. Here the CDR3 DNA reads TGTGCTAGTGGAACCGGGACTACCTACAATGAGCAGTTCTTC.